Reported below is one TCR beta chain. The repertoire was sequenced with immunoSEQ multiplex PCR; TCRdb's copy has only in-frame clones and lacks some. This sample has approximately 90,000 clones, with roughly nine tenths found just once. CDR3 length: 13 residues. CDR1 is SGDLS and CDR2 is YYNGEE in the germline V gene. V was clipped by 0 bases and J by 5 bases, with 9 bases between them. This sample stems from a study of T cell responses to AZD1222 COVID-19 vaccine. Study as a whole: Second-dose groups at about 4 or about 12 weeks were pooled.

This material consisted of peripheral blood, taken on day 0 of AZD1222 vaccination. The TCR sequence derives from an adult in good health. V and J are TRBV9 and TRBJ2-7; TRBD1 might be the D (6 bases). The DNA of the CDR3 is TGTGCCAGCAGCGTAGGTGGGGGCGACGAGCAGTACTTC. Translation gives CASSVGGGDEQYF. Full variable domain (remainder filled in from reference TRBV9 and TRBJ2-7): DSGVTQTPKHLITATGQRVTLRCSPRSGDLSVYWYQQSLDQGLQFLIQYYNGEERAKGNILERFSAQQFPDLHSELNLSSLELGDSALYFCASSVGGGDEQYFGPGTRLTVT.